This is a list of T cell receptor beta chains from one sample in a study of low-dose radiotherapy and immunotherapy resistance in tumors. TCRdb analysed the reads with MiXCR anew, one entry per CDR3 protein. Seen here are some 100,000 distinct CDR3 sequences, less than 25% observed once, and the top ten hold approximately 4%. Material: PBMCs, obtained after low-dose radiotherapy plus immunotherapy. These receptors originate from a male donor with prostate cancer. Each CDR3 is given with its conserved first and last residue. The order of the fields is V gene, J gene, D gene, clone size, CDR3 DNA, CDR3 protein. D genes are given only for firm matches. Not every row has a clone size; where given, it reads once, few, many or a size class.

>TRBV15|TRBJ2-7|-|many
TGTGCCACCAGCAGAGAGTCCAGCTCCTACGAGCAGTACTTC
CATSRESSSYEQYF
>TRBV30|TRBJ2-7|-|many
TGTGCCTGGAGTGTACAGGTGGGGCCGCAGTACTTC
CAWSVQVGPQYF
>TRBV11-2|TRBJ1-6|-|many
TGTGCCAGCAGCCCCGCCGTCTCCTATAATTCACCCCTCCACTTT
CASSPAVSYNSPLHF
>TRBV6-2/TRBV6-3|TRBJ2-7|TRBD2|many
TGTGCCAGCAGTTCTCACTCCGGGACTAGTAGTCCCGAGCAGTACTTC
CASSSHSGTSSPEQYF
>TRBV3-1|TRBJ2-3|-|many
TGTGCCAGCAGCCCAAGGCGGAGTAGCACAGATACGCAGTATTTT
CASSPRRSSTDTQYF
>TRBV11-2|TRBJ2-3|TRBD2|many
TGTGCCAGCAGCTTATTAGCGGGGGAGACCACAGATACGCAGTATTTT
CASSLLAGETTDTQYF
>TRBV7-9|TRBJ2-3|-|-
TGTGCCAGCAGCTTGTCTGGGCTCACAGATACGCAGTATTTT
CASSLSGLTDTQYF
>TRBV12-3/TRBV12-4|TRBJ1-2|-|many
TGTGCCAGCAGTTTTCTTATCGGGTTTGGCTACACCTTC
CASSFLIGFGYTF
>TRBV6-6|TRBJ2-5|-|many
TGTGCCAGCAGTTCGCGGGGGGACAGTGAAGAGACCCAGTACTTC
CASSSRGDSEETQYF
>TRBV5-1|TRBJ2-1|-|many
TGCGCCAGCAGCTCCCTGGCGGGGGCTAGCTACAATGAGCAGTTCTTC
CASSSLAGASYNEQFF
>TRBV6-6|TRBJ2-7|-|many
TGTGCCAGCAGTTACTCCCTGGCGGGGGCCGGCTACGAGCAGTACTTC
CASSYSLAGAGYEQYF
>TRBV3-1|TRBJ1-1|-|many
TGTGCCAGCAGCCAAGTGGGGGAAGCTTTCTTT
CASSQVGEAFF
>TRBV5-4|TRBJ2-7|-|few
TGTGCCAGCAGCTGGGAGAACTCGGGCGAGCAGTACTTC
CASSWENSGEQYF
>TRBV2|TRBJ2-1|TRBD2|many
TGTGCCAGCAGTGAACTAGCGGGGGAGACCAATGAGCAGTTCTTC
CASSELAGETNEQFF
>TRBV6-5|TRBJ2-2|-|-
-
CASSYGQYTGELFFF
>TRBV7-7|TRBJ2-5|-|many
TGTGCCAGCAGTCCTCAGGCGGGACTCGCGGAGACCCAGTACTTC
CASSPQAGLAETQYF
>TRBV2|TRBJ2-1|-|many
TGTGCCAGCAGTGTCCAGCGCGACAATGAGCAGTTCTTC
CASSVQRDNEQFF
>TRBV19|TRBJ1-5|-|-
TGTGCCAGTAGTATGGGTAGGAGCAATCAGCCCCAGCATTTT
CASSMGRSNQPQHF
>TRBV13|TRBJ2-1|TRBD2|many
TGTGCCAGCAGCCCCCACGCGGGGGGCTCCTACAATGAGCAGTTCTTC
CASSPHAGGSYNEQFF
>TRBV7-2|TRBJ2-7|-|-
TGTGCCAGCAGCTCCTGGTACGAGCAGTACTTC
CASSSWYEQYF
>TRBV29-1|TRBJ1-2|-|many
TGCAGCGTTGAAGATTTACCTCCCGGTTATGGCTACACCTTC
CSVEDLPPGYGYTF
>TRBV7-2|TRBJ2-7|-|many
TGTGCCAGCAGCTTAGTCGGGTACGAGCAGTACTTC
CASSLVGYEQYF
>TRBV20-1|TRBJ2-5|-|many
TGCAGTGCTGCTCTAGGAGTCCAAGAGACCCAGTACTTC
CSAALGVQETQYF
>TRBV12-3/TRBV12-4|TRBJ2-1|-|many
TGTGCCAGCAGTACTAGAGTCCTGGGCAATGAGCAGTTCTTC
CASSTRVLGNEQFF
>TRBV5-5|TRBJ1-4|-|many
TGTGCCAGCAGCTTAACAGGGTCAACTAATGAAAAACTGTTTTTT
CASSLTGSTNEKLFF
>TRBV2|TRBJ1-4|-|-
TGTGCCAGCGTACCAGGGCAGGAAAAACTGTTTTTT
CASVPGQEKLFF
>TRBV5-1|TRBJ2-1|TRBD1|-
TGCGCCAGCAGCCCCGGACAGGGGGGGACCGACAATGAGCAGTTCTTC
CASSPGQGGTDNEQFF
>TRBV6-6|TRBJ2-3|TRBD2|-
TGTGCCAGCAGCCCACCCTCTAGCGGGGGCCATTGGGGGACAGATACGCAGTATTTT
CASSPPSSGGHWGTDTQYF
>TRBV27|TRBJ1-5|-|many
TGTGCCAGCAAGGTCCAACCCTATAGCAATCAGCCCCAGCATTTT
CASKVQPYSNQPQHF
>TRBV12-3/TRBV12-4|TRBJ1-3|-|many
TGTGCCAGCAGTTGGGGATCTGGAAACACCATATATTTT
CASSWGSGNTIYF
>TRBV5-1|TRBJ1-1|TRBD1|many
TGCGCCAGCAGCTTGGTTGCCAGGGGGGGCACTGAAGCTTTCTTT
CASSLVARGGTEAFF
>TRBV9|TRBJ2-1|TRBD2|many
TGTGCCAGCAGCGTATCTAGCGGTCCCTACAATGAGCAGTTCTTC
CASSVSSGPYNEQFF
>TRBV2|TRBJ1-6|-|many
TGTGCCAGCTTTTCGGCCAGTAATTCACCCCTCCACTTT
CASFSASNSPLHF
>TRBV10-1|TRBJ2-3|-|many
TGCGCCAGCAGTGGTAGAACAGACGGTACGCAGTATTTT
CASSGRTDGTQYF
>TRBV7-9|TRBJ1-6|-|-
TGTGCCAGCAGCTTAGGCAGTGGCAGGGGCTCACCCCTCCACTTT
CASSLGSGRGSPLHF
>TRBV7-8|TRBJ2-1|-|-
TGTGCCAGTAGCTTTAACAATGAGCAGTTCTTC
CASSFNNEQFF
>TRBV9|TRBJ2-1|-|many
TGTGCCAGCAGCGCCCAGGGGACCTCCTACAATGAGCAGTTCTTC
CASSAQGTSYNEQFF
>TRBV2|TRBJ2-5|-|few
TGTGCCAGCAGTGAACGGGGGCTCCCGTACCAAGAGACCCAGTACTTC
CASSERGLPYQETQYF
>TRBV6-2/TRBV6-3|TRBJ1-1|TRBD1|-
TGTGCCAACAGCCGTATCTCGACAGGGGAATCTGAAGCTTTCTTT
CANSRISTGESEAFF
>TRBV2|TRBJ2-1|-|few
TGTGCCAGCAGTTCCACACGGACCCACAATGAGCAGTTCTTC
CASSSTRTHNEQFF
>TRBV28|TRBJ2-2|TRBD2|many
TGTGCCAGCAACCCTAGCGGGAGCACCGGGGAGCTGTTTTTT
CASNPSGSTGELFF
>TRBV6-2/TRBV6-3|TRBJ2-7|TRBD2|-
TGTGCCAGCAGCCTTTCTAGCGGGAGATCCTACGAGCAGTACTTC
CASSLSSGRSYEQYF
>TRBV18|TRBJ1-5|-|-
TGTGCCAGCTCACCGGCGGGTCTGAACAATCAGCCCCATCATTTT
CASSPAGLNNQPHHF
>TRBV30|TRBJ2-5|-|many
TGTGCCTGGAGTTCAGGGAACGTCGAGACCCAGTACTTC
CAWSSGNVETQYF
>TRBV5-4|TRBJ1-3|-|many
TGTGCCAGCAGCCAGACCCCAGGAAACACCATATATTTT
CASSQTPGNTIYF
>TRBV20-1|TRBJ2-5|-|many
TGCAGTGCTAGAGAACCAGGTTTAGAGACCCAGTACTTC
CSAREPGLETQYF
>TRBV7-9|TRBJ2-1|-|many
TGTGCCAGCATGGGGGGGCCCAGCTCCTACAATGAGCAGTTCTTC
CASMGGPSSYNEQFF
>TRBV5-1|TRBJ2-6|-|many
TGCGCCAGCAGCTTACAGGCAAGCTCTGGGGCCAACGTCCTGACTTTC
CASSLQASSGANVLTF
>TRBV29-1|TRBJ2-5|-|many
TGCAGCGTTGTTTCCGTCCAAGAGACCCAGTACTTC
CSVVSVQETQYF
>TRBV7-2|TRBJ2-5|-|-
TGTGCCAGCGGTGACCAGGGGCGAATGGAGACCCAGTACTTC
CASGDQGRMETQYF
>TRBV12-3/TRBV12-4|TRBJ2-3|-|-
TGTGCCAGCAGATCAATCCGGGACTTTACAGATACGCAGTATTTT
CASRSIRDFTDTQYF
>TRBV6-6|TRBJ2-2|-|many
TGTGCCAGCACCCCGAACACCGGGGAGCTGTTTTTT
CASTPNTGELFF
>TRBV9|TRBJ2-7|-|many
TGTGCCAGCAGCGTAGGGGCAGGCTCCTACGAGCAGTACTTC
CASSVGAGSYEQYF
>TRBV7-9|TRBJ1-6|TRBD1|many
TGTGCCAGCAGCATCAACCGGGACAGGGGTAATTCACCCCTCCACTTT
CASSINRDRGNSPLHF
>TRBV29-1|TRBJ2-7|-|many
TGCAGCGTTGATAGAACGACTGGCGAGCAGTACTTC
CSVDRTTGEQYF